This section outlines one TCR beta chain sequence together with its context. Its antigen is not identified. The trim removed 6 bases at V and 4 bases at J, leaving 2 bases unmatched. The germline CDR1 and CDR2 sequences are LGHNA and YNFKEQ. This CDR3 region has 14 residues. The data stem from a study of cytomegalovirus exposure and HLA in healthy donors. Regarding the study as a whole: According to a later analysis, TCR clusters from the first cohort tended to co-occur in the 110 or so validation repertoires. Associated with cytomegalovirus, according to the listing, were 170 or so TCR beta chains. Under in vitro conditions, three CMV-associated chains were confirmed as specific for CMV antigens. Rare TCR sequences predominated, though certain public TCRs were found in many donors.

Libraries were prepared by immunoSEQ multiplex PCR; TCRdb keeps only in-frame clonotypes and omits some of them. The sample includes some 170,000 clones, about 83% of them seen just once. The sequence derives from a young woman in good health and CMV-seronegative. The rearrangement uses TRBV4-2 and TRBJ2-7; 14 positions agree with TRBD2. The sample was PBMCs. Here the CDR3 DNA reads TGTGCCAGCAGGACTAGCGGGGGGGCGTACGAGCAGTACTTC. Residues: CASRTSGGAYEQYF.